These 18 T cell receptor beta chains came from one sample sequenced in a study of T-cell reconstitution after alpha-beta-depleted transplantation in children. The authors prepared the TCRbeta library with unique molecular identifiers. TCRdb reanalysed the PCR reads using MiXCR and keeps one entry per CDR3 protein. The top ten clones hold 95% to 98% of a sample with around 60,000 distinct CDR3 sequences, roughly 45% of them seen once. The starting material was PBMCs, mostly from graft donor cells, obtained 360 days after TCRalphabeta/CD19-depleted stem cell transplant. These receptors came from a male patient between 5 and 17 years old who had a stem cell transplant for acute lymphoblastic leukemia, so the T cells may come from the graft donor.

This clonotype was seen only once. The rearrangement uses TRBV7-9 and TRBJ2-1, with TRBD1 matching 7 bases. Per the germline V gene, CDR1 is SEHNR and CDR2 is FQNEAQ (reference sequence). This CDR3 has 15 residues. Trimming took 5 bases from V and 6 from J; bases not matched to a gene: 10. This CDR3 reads CASSPRQGSTNEQFF. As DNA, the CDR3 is TGTGCCAGCAGCCCAAGACAGGGTAGTACCAATGAGCAGTTCTTC.

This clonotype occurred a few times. CDR3 sequence (DNA): TGTGCCAGCAGCGAGGCGGGGGCGAAAGATACGCAGTATTTT. Translating it yields CASSEAGAKDTQYF. The J gene is TRBJ2-3, the V gene TRBV9; weak D call: TRBD2 (7 bases). Trimming shortened V by 3 bases and J by 5 bases, and 13 bases separated the two germline ends. The CDR3 totals 14 residues. Germline V gives CDR1 SGDLS, CDR2 YYNGEE.

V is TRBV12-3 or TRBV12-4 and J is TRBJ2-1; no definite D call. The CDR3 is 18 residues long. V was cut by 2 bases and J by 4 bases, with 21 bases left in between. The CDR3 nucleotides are TGTGCCAGCAGTTTATATCCCCAGACCACGGATGATTACAATGAGCAGTTCTTC. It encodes CASSLYPQTTDDYNEQFF.

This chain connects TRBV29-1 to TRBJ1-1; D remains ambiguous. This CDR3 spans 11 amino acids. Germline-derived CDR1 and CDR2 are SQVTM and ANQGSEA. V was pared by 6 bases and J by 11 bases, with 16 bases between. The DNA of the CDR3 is TGCAGCGTCGCCCTCGGTCCTGGGGCTTTCTTT. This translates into CSVALGPGAFF.

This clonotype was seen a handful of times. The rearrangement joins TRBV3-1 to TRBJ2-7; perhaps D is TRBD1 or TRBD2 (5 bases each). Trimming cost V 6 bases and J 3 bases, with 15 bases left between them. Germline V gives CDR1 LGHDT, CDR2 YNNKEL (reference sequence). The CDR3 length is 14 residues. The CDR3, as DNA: TGTGCCAGCAGGCGATCGGGACCGTTCTACGAGCAGTACTTC. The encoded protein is CASRRSGPFYEQYF.

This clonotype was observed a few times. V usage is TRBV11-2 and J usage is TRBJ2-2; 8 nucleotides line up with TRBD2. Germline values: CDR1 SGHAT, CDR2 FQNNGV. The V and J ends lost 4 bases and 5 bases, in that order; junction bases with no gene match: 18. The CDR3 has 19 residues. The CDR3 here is CASSSTGFGRLAGTGELFF. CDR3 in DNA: TGTGCCAGCAGCTCTACGGGTTTCGGGAGGCTAGCGGGTACCGGGGAGCTGTTTTTT.

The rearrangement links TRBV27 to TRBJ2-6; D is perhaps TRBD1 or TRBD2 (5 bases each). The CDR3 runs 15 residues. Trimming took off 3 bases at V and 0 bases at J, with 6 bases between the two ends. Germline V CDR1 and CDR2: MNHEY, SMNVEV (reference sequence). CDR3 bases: TGTGCCAGCAGTTTTGGGGGCTCTGGGGCCAACGTCCTGACTTTC. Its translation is CASSFGGSGANVLTF.

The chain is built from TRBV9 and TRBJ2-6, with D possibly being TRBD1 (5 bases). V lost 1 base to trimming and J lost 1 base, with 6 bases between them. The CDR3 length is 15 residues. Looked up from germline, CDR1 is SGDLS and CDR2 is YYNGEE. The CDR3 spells CASSVQGSGANVLTF. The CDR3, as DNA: TGTGCCAGCAGCGTACAGGGTTCTGGGGCCAACGTCCTGACTTTC.

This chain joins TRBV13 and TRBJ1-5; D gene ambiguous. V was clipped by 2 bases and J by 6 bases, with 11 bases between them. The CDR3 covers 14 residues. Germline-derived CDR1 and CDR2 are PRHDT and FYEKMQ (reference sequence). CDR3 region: CASSLSRMGQPQHF. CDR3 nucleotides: TGTGCCAGCAGCTTATCCCGGATGGGTCAGCCCCAGCATTTT.

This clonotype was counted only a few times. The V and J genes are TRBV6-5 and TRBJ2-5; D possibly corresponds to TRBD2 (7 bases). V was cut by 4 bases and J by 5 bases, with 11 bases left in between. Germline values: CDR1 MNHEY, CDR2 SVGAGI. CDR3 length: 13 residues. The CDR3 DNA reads TGTGCCAGCAGTTTGGGGAGGGGGGAGACCCAGTACTTC. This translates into CASSLGRGETQYF.

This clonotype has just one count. The CDR3 here is CATSRSLNSPLHF. The CDR3, as DNA: TGTGCCACCAGCAGGTCCCTTAATTCACCCCTCCACTTT. The genes are TRBV28 and TRBJ1-6; D is unclear. The CDR3 has 13 residues. Germline values: CDR1 MDHEN, CDR2 SYDVKM. V dropped 10 bases and J dropped 6 bases, with 13 bases sitting between them.

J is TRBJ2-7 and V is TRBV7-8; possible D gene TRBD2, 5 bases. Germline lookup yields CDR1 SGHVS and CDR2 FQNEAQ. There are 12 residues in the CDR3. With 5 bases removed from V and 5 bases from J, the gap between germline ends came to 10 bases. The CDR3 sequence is CASSRGFDEQYF. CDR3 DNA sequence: TGTGCCAGCAGCAGAGGGTTCGACGAGCAGTACTTC.

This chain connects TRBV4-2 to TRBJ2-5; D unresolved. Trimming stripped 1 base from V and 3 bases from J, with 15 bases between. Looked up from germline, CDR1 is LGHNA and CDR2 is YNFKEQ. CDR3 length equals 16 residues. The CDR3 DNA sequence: TGTGCCAGCAGCCAAGGAACCCCCGGCGGCAAAGAGACCCAGTACTTC. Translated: CASSQGTPGGKETQYF.

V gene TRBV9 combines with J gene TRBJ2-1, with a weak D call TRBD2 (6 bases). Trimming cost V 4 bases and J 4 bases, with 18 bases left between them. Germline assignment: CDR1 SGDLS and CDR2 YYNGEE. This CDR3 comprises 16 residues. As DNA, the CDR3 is TGTGCCAGCAGCCCATGGATGGGGACTGGTTACAATGAGCAGTTCTTC. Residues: CASSPWMGTGYNEQFF. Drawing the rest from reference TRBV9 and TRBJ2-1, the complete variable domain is DSGVTQTPKHLITATGQRVTLRCSPRSGDLSVYWYQQSLDQGLQFLIQYYNGEERAKGNILERFSAQQFPDLHSELNLSSLELGDSALYFCASSPWMGTGYNEQFFGPGTRLTVL.

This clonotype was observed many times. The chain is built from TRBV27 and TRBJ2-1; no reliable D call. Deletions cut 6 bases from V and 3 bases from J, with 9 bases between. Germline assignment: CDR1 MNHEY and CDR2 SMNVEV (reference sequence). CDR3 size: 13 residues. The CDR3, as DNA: TGTGCCAGCAGCCTAGGGCACTACAATGAGCAGTTCTTC. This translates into CASSLGHYNEQFF.

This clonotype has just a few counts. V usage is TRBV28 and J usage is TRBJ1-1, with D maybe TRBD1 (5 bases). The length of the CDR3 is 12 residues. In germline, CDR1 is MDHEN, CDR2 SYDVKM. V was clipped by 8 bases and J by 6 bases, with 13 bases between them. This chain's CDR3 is CASWGSIAEAFF. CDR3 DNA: TGTGCCAGCTGGGGGAGTATCGCTGAAGCTTTCTTT.

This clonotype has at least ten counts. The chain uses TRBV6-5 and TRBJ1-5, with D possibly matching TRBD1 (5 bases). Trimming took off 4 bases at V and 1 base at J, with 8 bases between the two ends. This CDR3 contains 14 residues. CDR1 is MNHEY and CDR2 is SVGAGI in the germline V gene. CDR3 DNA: TGTGCCAGCAGTTTCCAGGGAAGCAATCAGCCCCAGCATTTT. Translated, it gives CASSFQGSNQPQHF.

CDR3 coding DNA: TGTGCCAGCAGCTCCACAACGATCGGGGAGCTGTTTTTT. This gives the protein CASSSTTIGELFF. The chain carries TRBV7-3 and TRBJ2-2, with D unresolved. This CDR3 is built from 13 residues. Germline V gives CDR1 SGHTA, CDR2 FQGTGA. V shed 4 bases and J shed 7 bases, with 10 bases lying between them.